The 5 T cell receptor beta chains in this list originate from one sample, sequenced in a study of shared clonotypes between healthy human individuals. Generated by immunoSEQ multiplex PCR, the TCRdb table keeps only in-frame clones and is missing some. The sample records around 2.1 million clones, 93% being singletons. Only CD45RO-negative cells positively selected for CCR7 counted as naive CD8 cells, so terminally differentiated effector memory CD45RA+ cells were excluded. The sample consisted of naive CD8+ T cells from PBMCs. These receptors were taken from a man younger than 35 in good health. Some clones in this sample may be carry-over from other donors' samples.

Comment on this clone: Other DNA sequences within the sample encode an identical CDR3. CDR3 sequence (DNA): TGTGCCAGCAGTTTATTGGGGACTAGAGGTTTGGCCTACGAGCAGTACTTC. Encoded protein: CASSLLGTRGLAYEQYF. The rearrangement joins TRBV27 to TRBJ2-7; TRBD2 matches at 8 bases. Germline V lookup: CDR1 MNHEY, CDR2 SMNVEV (reference sequence). V was pared by 1 base and J by 2 bases, with 10 bases of the junction left unmatched. CDR3 length: 17 amino acids.

This clone showed up just once. The chain employs TRBV19 and TRBJ2-7; 10 bases fit TRBD2. After removal of 6 bases from V and 5 bases from J, the junction contained 7 bases not matched to a gene. CDR1 LNHDA and CDR2 SQIVND come from the germline V gene (reference sequence). CDR3 length: 14 amino acids. This CDR3 reads CASRSGTSVHEQYF. The CDR3 DNA reads TGTGCCAGTAGATCCGGGACTAGCGTCCACGAGCAGTACTTC.

This clone was seen a single time. The rearrangement uses TRBV19 and TRBJ2-1, with D possibly being TRBD2 (5 bases). In germline, CDR1 is LNHDA, CDR2 SQIVND (reference sequence). The CDR3 loop spans 13 amino acids. The V and J ends lost 7 bases and 8 bases respectively, with 15 bases between them. The CDR3 region is CASNPDGSYEQFF. The CDR3 coding sequence is TGTGCCAGTAATCCCGATGGGAGCTATGAGCAGTTCTTC.

The J gene is TRBJ2-2, the V gene TRBV7-2; TRBD1 matches at 7 bases. CDR3 length: 17 residues. The V segment lost 5 bases and the J segment 1 base; nucleotides outside the gene matches: 10. The germline V gene encodes CDR1 SGHTA and CDR2 FQGNSA. The CDR3 here is CASSDDQTGLNTGELFF. Here the CDR3 DNA reads TGTGCCAGCAGCGACGACCAGACAGGGCTGAACACCGGGGAGCTGTTTTTT.

J is TRBJ2-7 and V is TRBV5-1; 11 bases are shared with TRBD2. This CDR3 is built from 14 residues. Per germline, CDR1 SGHRS and CDR2 YFSETQ. V trimming: 5 bases; J trimming: 2 bases; junction bases outside the gene matches: 3. The DNA of the CDR3 is TGCGCCAGCAGATTTAGCGGGAGGGCCTACGAGCAGTACTTC. It yields the protein CASRFSGRAYEQYF.